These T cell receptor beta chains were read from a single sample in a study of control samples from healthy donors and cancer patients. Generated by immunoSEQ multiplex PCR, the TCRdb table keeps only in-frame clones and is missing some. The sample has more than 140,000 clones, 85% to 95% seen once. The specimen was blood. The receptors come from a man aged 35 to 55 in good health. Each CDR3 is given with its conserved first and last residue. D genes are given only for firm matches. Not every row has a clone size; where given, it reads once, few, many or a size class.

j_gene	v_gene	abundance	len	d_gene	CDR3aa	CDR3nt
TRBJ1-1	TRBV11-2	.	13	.	CASSLEEGTKAFF	TGTGCCAGCAGCTTAGAGGAGGGGACAAAAGCTTTCTTT
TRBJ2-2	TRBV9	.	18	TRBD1	CASSVPSNRGPNTGELFF	TGTGCCAGCAGCGTCCCTTCTAACAGGGGTCCGAACACCGGGGAGCTGTTTTTT
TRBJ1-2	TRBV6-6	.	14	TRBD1	CASSYGQGPGGYTF	TGTGCCAGCAGTTATGGACAGGGACCGGGTGGCTACACCTTC
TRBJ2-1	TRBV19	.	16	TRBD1	CASSIGDRGHYNEQFF	TGTGCCAGTAGTATAGGGGACAGGGGGCACTACAATGAGCAGTTCTTC
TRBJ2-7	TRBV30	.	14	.	CAWSVLRTSSEQYF	TGTGCCTGGAGTGTACTCCGGACTTCTTCGGAGCAGTACTTC
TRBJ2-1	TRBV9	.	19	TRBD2	CASSQTGTSGGAYYNEQFF	TGTGCCAGCAGCCAAACCGGGACTAGCGGGGGGGCGTATTACAATGAGCAGTTCTTC
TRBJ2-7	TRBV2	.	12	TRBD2	CATKRGEYEQYF	TGTGCCACGAAACGGGGGGAGTACGAGCAGTACTTC
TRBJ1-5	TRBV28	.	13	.	CASSLSGIQPQHF	TGTGCCAGCAGTCTATCAGGGATTCAGCCCCAGCATTTT
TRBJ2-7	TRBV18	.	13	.	CASSPGTTYEQYF	TGTGCCAGCTCCCCCGGGACAACCTACGAGCAGTACTTC
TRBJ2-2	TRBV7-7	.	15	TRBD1	CASSVTGTGAGELFF	TGTGCTAGCAGCGTGACCGGGACAGGGGCGGGGGAGCTGTTTTTT
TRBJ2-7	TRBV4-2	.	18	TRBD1	CASSQGVIGQASSYEQYF	TGTGCCAGCAGCCAAGGGGTCATAGGACAGGCCAGCTCCTACGAGCAGTACTTC
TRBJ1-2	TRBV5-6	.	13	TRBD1	CASSDTGGLGYTF	TGTGCCAGCAGCGATACAGGGGGGCTTGGCTACACCTTC
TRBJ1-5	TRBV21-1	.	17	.	CASSIKPPGASNQPQHF	TGTGCCAGCAGCATTAAACCGCCAGGGGCGAGCAATCAGCCCCAGCATTTT
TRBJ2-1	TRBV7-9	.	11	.	CASSLGVEQFF	TGTGCCAGCAGCTTAGGGGTTGAGCAGTTCTTC
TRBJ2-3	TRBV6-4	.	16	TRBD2	CASSDSTSGGPDTQYF	TGTGCCAGCAGTGACTCAACTAGCGGGGGGCCAGATACGCAGTATTTT
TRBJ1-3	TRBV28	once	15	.	CASGEMRTEGNTIYF	TGTGCCAGCGGAGAGATGCGGACTGAAGGAAACACCATATATTTT
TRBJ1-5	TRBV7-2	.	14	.	CASSNSGALQPQHF	TGTGCCAGCAGTAACTCTGGGGCCTTACAGCCCCAGCATTTT
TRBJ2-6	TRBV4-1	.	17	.	CASSHAQAHSGANVLTF	TGCGCCAGCAGCCACGCACAGGCCCACTCTGGGGCCAACGTCCTGACTTTC
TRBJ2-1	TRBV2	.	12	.	CASSGEGYEQFF	TGTGCCAGCAGTGGGGAAGGCTATGAGCAGTTCTTC
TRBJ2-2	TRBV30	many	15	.	CAWVPPGLDTGELFF	TGTGCCTGGGTCCCCCCAGGGTTGGACACCGGGGAGCTGTTTTTT
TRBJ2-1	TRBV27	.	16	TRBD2	CASSPESGRGLNEQFF	TGTGCCAGCAGTCCCGAAAGCGGGAGGGGTTTGAATGAGCAGTTCTTC
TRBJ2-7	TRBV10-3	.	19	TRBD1	CAIRRGGTGMPPFHYEQYF	TGTGCCATCAGGAGGGGGGGGACAGGGATGCCCCCCTTTCACTACGAGCAGTACTTC
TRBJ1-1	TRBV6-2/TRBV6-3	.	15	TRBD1	CASSYSRDREDDAFF	TGTGCCAGCAGTTACTCGCGGGACAGGGAGGATGACGCTTTCTTT
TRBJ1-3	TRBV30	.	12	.	CAWKKAGNTIYF	TGTGCCTGGAAGAAGGCTGGAAACACCATATATTTT
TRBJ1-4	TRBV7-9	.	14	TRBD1	CASSLGTGDEKLFF	TGTGCCAGCAGCTTAGGGACAGGGGATGAAAAACTGTTTTTT
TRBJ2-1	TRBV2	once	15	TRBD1	CASSVIQGEFSEQFF	TGTGCCAGCAGTGTTATCCAGGGGGAATTTAGTGAGCAGTTCTTC
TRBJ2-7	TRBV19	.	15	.	CASSRRHREPPEQYF	TGTGCCAGTAGTAGAAGACACAGGGAACCCCCTGAGCAGTACTTC
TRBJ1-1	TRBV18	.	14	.	CASSLKQGNTEAFF	TGTGCCAGCTCACTGAAACAGGGGAACACTGAAGCTTTCTTT
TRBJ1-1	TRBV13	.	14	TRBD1	CASSSGQKNTEAFF	TGTGCCAGCAGCTCGGGACAGAAAAACACTGAAGCTTTCTTT
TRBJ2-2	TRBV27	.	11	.	CASSYTGELFF	TGTGCCAGCAGTTACACCGGGGAGCTGTTTTTT
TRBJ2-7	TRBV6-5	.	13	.	CASNRAFIEQYFF	.
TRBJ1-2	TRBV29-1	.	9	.	CSVREGYTF	TGCAGCGTTCGGGAGGGCTACACCTTC
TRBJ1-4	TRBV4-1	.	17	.	CASSQDRVGATNEKLFF	TGCGCCAGCAGCCAAGACAGGGTTGGGGCAACTAATGAAAAACTGTTTTTT
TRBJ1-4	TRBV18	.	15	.	CASSPVVGYNEKLFF	TGTGCCAGCTCACCAGTTGTCGGCTATAATGAAAAACTGTTTTTT
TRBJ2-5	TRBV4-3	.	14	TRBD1	CASRLPRGQGTQYF	TGCGCCAGCAGGCTCCCCAGGGGGCAAGGGACCCAGTACTTC
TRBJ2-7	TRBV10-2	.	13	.	CASSVRGLSEQYF	TGCGCCAGCAGTGTCCGGGGTCTCAGCGAGCAGTACTTC
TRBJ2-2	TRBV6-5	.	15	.	CASRTPFLWGGELFF	TGTGCCAGCAGAACTCCCTTTTTATGGGGAGGAGAGCTGTTTTTT
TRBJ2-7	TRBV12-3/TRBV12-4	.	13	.	CASSLQITYEQYF	TGTGCCAGCAGTTTACAGATTACCTACGAGCAGTACTTC
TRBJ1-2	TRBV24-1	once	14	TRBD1	CATSDSGQGGGYTF	TGTGCCACCAGTGACTCGGGACAGGGCGGTGGCTACACCTTC
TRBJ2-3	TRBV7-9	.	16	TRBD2	CASSPGREGLTDTQYF	TGTGCCAGCAGCCCAGGGCGGGAGGGTCTTACAGATACGCAGTATTTT
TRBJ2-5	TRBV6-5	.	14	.	CASMIRGYEETQYF	TGTGCCAGCATGATCAGGGGTTATGAGGAGACCCAGTACTTC
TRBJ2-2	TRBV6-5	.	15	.	CASSYRDSTTGELFF	TGTGCCAGCAGCTACCGGGACTCCACAACCGGGGAGCTGTTTTTT
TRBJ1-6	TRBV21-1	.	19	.	CASTHGVERDKAHNSPLHF	TGTGCCAGCACACACGGGGTAGAGAGGGACAAGGCTCATAATTCACCCCTCCACTTT
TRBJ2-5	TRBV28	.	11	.	CASGPRETQYF	TGTGCGTCCGGCCCAAGGGAGACCCAGTACTTC
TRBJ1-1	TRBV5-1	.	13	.	CASSLSANTEAFF	TGCGCCAGCAGCTTGAGTGCCAACACTGAAGCTTTCTTT
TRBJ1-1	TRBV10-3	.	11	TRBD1	CAVSGGQEAFF	TGTGCCGTCTCAGGGGGCCAAGAAGCTTTCTTT
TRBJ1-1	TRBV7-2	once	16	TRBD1	CASSPTDRGRSTEAFF	TGTGCCAGCAGCCCTACGGACAGGGGGCGTTCCACTGAAGCTTTCTTT
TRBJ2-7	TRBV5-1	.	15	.	CASSLLGADSDEQYF	TGCGCCAGCAGCTTGTTGGGGGCAGACTCGGACGAGCAGTACTTC
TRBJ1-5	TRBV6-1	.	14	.	CASSEDRRNQPQHF	TGTGCCAGCAGTGAAGACAGAAGGAATCAGCCCCAGCATTTT
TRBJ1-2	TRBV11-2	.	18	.	CASSLVRGPAGSRYGYTF	TGTGCCAGCAGCTTAGTCAGAGGACCTGCTGGGAGCCGCTATGGCTACACCTTC